The 5 T cell receptor beta chains reported below all come from one sample, sequenced in a study of long-term antiretroviral therapy in people with HIV. Survey-level resolution applied to immunoSEQ assay v3.0. The table came from immunoSEQ multiplex PCR; TCRdb's copy has only in-frame clones and leaves some out. The sample has over 25,000 clones; approximately 83% are singletons. The specimen comprised unsorted PBMCs, sampled 2.7 to 2.9 years after starting antiretroviral therapy. These receptors were taken from a young man with HIV.

V gene TRBV27 combines with J gene TRBJ1-6, with D perhaps TRBD1 (5 bases). CDR3 length: 15 amino acids. V was trimmed by 1 base and J by 8 bases, leaving 12 bases between them. Germline V lookup: CDR1 MNHEY, CDR2 SMNVEV (reference sequence). CDR3 loop: CASSLYTGAHSPLHF. The CDR3 nucleotides are TGTGCCAGCAGTTTATACACTGGGGCCCATTCACCCCTCCACTTT.

This clone was counted a few times. The DNA for the CDR3 is TGTGCCAGCAGCGCACTGGGTGGGGACGGGTCCTACGAGCAGTACTTC. Amino acids: CASSALGGDGSYEQYF. The chain combines TRBV11-2 with TRBJ2-7; D tentatively fits TRBD1 or TRBD2 (5 bases each). The CDR3 sequence is 16 residues long. Trimming left V 5 bases short and J 1 base short, with 18 bases between. Germline assignment: CDR1 SGHAT and CDR2 FQNNGV.

This clone has just one count. The chain uses TRBV4-3 and TRBJ2-7; D gene ambiguous. The germline gives CDR1 LGHNA, CDR2 YSLEER. V was clipped by 0 bases and J by 0 bases, with 9 bases between them. The CDR3 contains 15 residues. The CDR3 DNA sequence: TGCGCCAGCAGCCAAGACCGGTCGAGCTCCTACGAGCAGTACTTC. Its protein is CASSQDRSSSYEQYF.

This chain uses TRBV15 with TRBJ1-5, with 7 bases lining up with TRBD1. CDR1 and CDR2 from the germline V gene are LNHNV and YYDKDF (reference sequence). Trimming took 4 bases from V and 5 from J; bases not matched to a gene: 11. The CDR3 totals 16 residues. The CDR3, as DNA: TGTGCCACCAGCATAGCCGGGACAGAGGGCTATCAGCCCCAGCATTTT. As protein: CATSIAGTEGYQPQHF.

This CDR3 is CASSVVGAWDTEAFF. DNA for the CDR3: TGTGCCAGCAGCGTAGTCGGGGCCTGGGACACTGAAGCTTTCTTT. V is TRBV9 and J is TRBJ1-1, with D tentatively TRBD1 (5 bases). Between the trimmed V and J ends, which lost 0 bases and 3 bases, there was a span of 12 bases. This CDR3 region has 15 residues. In germline, CDR1 is SGDLS, CDR2 YYNGEE.